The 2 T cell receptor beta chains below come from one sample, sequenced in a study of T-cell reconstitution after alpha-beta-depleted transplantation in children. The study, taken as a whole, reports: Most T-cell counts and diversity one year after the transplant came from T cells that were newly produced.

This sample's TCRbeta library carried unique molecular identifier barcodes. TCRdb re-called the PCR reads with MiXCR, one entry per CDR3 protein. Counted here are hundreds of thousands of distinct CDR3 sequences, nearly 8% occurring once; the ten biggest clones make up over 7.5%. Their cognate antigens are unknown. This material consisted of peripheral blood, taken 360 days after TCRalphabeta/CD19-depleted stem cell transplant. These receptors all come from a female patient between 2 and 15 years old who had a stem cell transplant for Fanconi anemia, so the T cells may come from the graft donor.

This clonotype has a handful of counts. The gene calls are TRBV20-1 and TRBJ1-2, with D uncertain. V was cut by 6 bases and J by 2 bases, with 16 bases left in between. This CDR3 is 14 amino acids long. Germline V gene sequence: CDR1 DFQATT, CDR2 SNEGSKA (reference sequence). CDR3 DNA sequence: TGCAGTGCCTCTTCCGCGGCAGACAACTATGGCTACACCTTC. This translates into CSASSAADNYGYTF.

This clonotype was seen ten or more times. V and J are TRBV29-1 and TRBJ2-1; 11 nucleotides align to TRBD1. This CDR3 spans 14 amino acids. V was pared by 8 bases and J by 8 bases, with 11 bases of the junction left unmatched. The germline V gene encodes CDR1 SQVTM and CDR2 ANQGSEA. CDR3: CSIYRDRGSHEQFF. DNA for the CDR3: TGCAGCATATACCGGGACAGGGGGAGCCATGAGCAGTTCTTC.